Presented here are 32 T cell receptor beta chains from one specimen sequenced in a study of OX40 agonist ivuxolimab in advanced cancers. Method: immunoSEQ multiplex PCR; TCRdb's copy keeps in-frame clones and lacks some. The sample records around 44,000 clones, more than 75% being singletons. The sample in question was CD4+ or CD8+ T cells sorted from blood, obtained in a trial of the OX40 agonist ivuxolimab. The receptors were sampled from an adult with an advanced solid tumor such as melanoma, head and neck, liver or kidney cancer.

The rearrangement links TRBV2 to TRBJ2-7, with 7 bases aligning to TRBD2. With V trimmed by 3 bases and J by 4 bases, 3 bases remained unmatched. CDR3 length: 13 amino acids. Germline V gene sequence: CDR1 SNHLY, CDR2 FYNNEI. The CDR3 reads CASSDPAGYEQYF. CDR3 DNA: TGTGCCAGCAGTGACCCAGCGGGATACGAGCAGTACTTC.

The chain joins TRBV7-2 to TRBJ2-7; TRBD2 might be the D (6 bases). Germline V CDR1 and CDR2: SGHTA, FQGNSA. Trimming removed 5 bases from V and 0 bases from J, with 11 bases in between. This CDR3 comprises 14 residues. The CDR3 loop reads CASSPGVSSYEQYF. The CDR3 DNA sequence: TGTGCCAGCAGCCCGGGGGTTAGCTCCTACGAGCAGTACTTC.

The chain has TRBV14 and TRBJ2-1; TRBD2 agrees at 8 bases. Losses at the gene ends were 4 bases for V and 7 bases for J; bases not matched to a gene: 6. CDR3 size: 14 residues. From germline, CDR1 is SGHDN and CDR2 FVKESK. CDR3 in amino acids: CASSLIAGRNEQFF. The DNA of the CDR3 is TGTGCCAGCAGCCTGATAGCGGGGAGGAATGAGCAGTTCTTC.

The chain recombines TRBV6-5 with TRBJ1-2; possibly TRBD1 for D (5 bases). CDR3 length: 15 residues. Germline assignment: CDR1 MNHEY and CDR2 SVGAGI. V lost 2 bases and J 8 bases, leaving 18 bases between the germline ends. This chain's CDR3 is CASSYAFGARLGYTF. The CDR3 DNA follows: TGTGCCAGCAGTTACGCGTTCGGGGCTCGGCTGGGCTACACCTTC.

CDR3 coding DNA: TGTGCCAGCAGCTTAGGTACGGAGGACTATGAGCAGTTCTTC. It encodes CASSLGTEDYEQFF. J is TRBJ2-1 and V is TRBV7-9; D is possibly TRBD2 (5 bases). Germline lookup yields CDR1 SEHNR and CDR2 FQNEAQ (reference sequence). Trimming shortened V by 1 base and J by 8 bases, and 12 bases separated the two germline ends. This CDR3 spans 14 amino acids.

The V and J genes are TRBV18 and TRBJ1-1; 9 positions agree with TRBD1. The CDR3 is 15 residues long. Germline V gives CDR1 KGHSH, CDR2 LQKENI. Trimming at V came to 3 bases and at J to 1 base, leaving 3 bases not matched to a gene. In DNA, the CDR3 is TGTGCCAGCTCACCCGGGACAGGGACGAACACTGAAGCTTTCTTT. Translated: CASSPGTGTNTEAFF.

This clone was observed once. The CDR3 coding sequence is TGTGCCAGCAGTGAAGCGCCGGGCACAGATACGCAGTATTTT. It yields the protein CASSEAPGTDTQYF. This sequence joins TRBV2 and TRBJ2-3; D not resolved. The V and J ends lost 0 bases and 1 base respectively, with 5 bases between them. The CDR3 is 14 amino acids. The V gene's germline CDR1 is SNHLY and CDR2 FYNNEI.

This chain links TRBV6-5 with TRBJ2-7; D is ambiguous. The ends were cut back, 2 bases at V and 2 bases at J, with 7 bases in the middle. The length of the CDR3 is 13 residues. The germline V gene has CDR1 MNHEY and CDR2 SVGAGI. As DNA, the CDR3 is TGTGCCAGCAGTTACGAGGCCCCCTACGAGCAGTACTTC. Its translation: CASSYEAPYEQYF.

The CDR3 DNA is TGTGCCAGCGGTCCAGGAAACACCATATATTTT. This sequence encodes CASGPGNTIYF. The rearrangement joins TRBV25-1 to TRBJ1-3; D not resolved. The CDR3 extends over 11 amino acids. Looked up from germline, CDR1 is MGHDK and CDR2 is SYGVNS. The V gene lost 8 bases and the J gene lost 4 bases, with 6 bases spanning the gap.

Only one count was recorded for this clone. At the DNA level, this CDR3 is encoded by other sequences in the same sample as well. The chain links TRBV19 to TRBJ2-6, with TRBD1 matching over 7 bases. Unmatched junction bases numbered 5, after V lost 7 bases and J lost 2 bases. CDR1 and CDR2 (germline): LNHDA, SQIVND (reference sequence). This CDR3 has 15 residues. The DNA for the CDR3 is TGTGCCAGTACCCCAGACAGGGCTGGGGCCAACGTCCTGACTTTC. It codes for CASTPDRAGANVLTF.

The gene calls are TRBV11-2 and TRBJ1-4, with D perhaps matching TRBD1 (6 bases). CDR1 and CDR2 from the germline V gene are SGHAT and FQNNGV. CDR3 length: 17 amino acids. Trimming shortened V by 2 bases and J by 0 bases, and 13 bases separated the two germline ends. In DNA, the CDR3 is TGTGCCAGCAGCTTATATGGACAGCCCGCAACTAATGAAAAACTGTTTTTT. Its protein is CASSLYGQPATNEKLFF.

This chain joins TRBV5-6 and TRBJ1-5, with 9 bases matching TRBD1. The CDR3 contains 14 residues. Germline values: CDR1 SGHDT, CDR2 YYEEEE. The junction had 3 bases not matched to a gene; V was cut back by 4 bases and J by 4 bases. The CDR3 DNA follows: TGTGCCAGCAGCCCTGGGACAGGGAATCAGCCCCAGCATTTT. It yields the protein CASSPGTGNQPQHF. The variable domain in full, with the rest retrieved from reference TRBV5-6 and TRBJ1-5, is DAGVTQSPTHLIKTRGQQVTLRCSPKSGHDTVSWYQQALGQGPQFIFQYYEEEERQRGNFPDRFSGHQFPNYSSELNVNALLLGDSALYLCASSPGTGNQPQHFGDGTRLSIL.

The V call is TRBV11-3, the J call TRBJ2-3; D uncertain. Trimming took 1 base from V and 6 from J, leaving 8 bases between them. This CDR3 is built from 13 residues. Germline V gives CDR1 SGHNT, CDR2 YENEEA. The CDR3 region has the DNA TGTGCCAGCAGCTTAGTACCAGTGGATACGCAGTATTTT. It codes for CASSLVPVDTQYF.

The chain employs TRBV19 and TRBJ2-1; D is perhaps TRBD2 (7 bases). The germline V and J ends were trimmed by 9 bases and 9 bases, with 21 bases remaining between them. This CDR3 spans 14 amino acids. Germline CDR1 is LNHDA and CDR2 is SQIVND (reference sequence). CDR3 sequence reads: CASRLVGGPGEQFF. The CDR3 bases are TGTGCCAGCCGGCTAGTGGGGGGGCCGGGTGAGCAGTTCTTC.

The chain has TRBV4-1 and TRBJ2-1, with 7 bases that match TRBD2. CDR3 length: 15 residues. V dropped 4 bases and J dropped 6; count of bases not matched to a gene: 9. The germline V gene encodes CDR1 MGHRA and CDR2 YSYEKL. The CDR3 protein is CASSPGLVWSNEQFF. CDR3 coding DNA: TGCGCCAGCAGCCCTGGACTAGTTTGGTCCAATGAGCAGTTCTTC.

This chain connects TRBV11-2 to TRBJ1-5, with D possibly matching TRBD1 (5 bases). The V gene's germline CDR1 is SGHAT and CDR2 FQNNGV. V was cut by 4 bases and J by 5 bases, with 15 bases left in between. The CDR3 consists of 15 residues. CDR3 in amino acids: CASSSSGSGDQPQHF. In DNA form, the CDR3 reads TGTGCCAGCAGCTCCTCAGGGTCCGGGGATCAGCCCCAGCATTTT. The entire variable domain, with the rest obtained from reference TRBV11-2 and TRBJ1-5, is as follows: EAGVAQSPRYKIIEKRQSVAFWCNPISGHATLYWYQQILGQGPKLLIQFQNNGVVDDSQLPKDRFSAERLKGVDSTLKIQPAKLEDSAVYLCASSSSGSGDQPQHFGDGTRLSIL.

The chain has TRBV19 and TRBJ2-2, with D hard to call. Trimming stripped 7 bases from V and 4 bases from J, with 10 bases between. CDR1 is LNHDA and CDR2 is SQIVND in the germline V gene (reference sequence). This CDR3 spans 13 amino acids. The CDR3 loop reads CASIWPGTGELFF. CDR3 coding DNA: TGTGCCAGTATTTGGCCTGGCACCGGGGAGCTGTTTTTT.

The V gene is TRBV27, the J gene TRBJ1-2; TRBD1 matches 7 bases. V lost 6 bases, J lost 5 bases, and 12 bases stayed unmatched. This CDR3 has 15 amino acids. The germline V gene has CDR1 MNHEY and CDR2 SMNVEV (reference sequence). For the CDR3, the DNA is TGTGCCAGCAGCCTAACTTCGACAGGGAGGTATGGCTACACCTTC. Residues: CASSLTSTGRYGYTF.

By share, this clone counts as medium-sized. The chain carries TRBV19 and TRBJ1-2; D ambiguous. Germline V gene sequence: CDR1 LNHDA, CDR2 SQIVND (reference sequence). The CDR3 totals 12 residues. With 8 bases removed from V and 4 bases from J, the gap between germline ends came to 11 bases. For the CDR3, the DNA is TGTGCCAGTCTACACCTCGGCTATGGCTACACCTTC. Translating gives CASLHLGYGYTF.

This clone was seen a handful of times. V gene TRBV6-5 combines with J gene TRBJ2-7; a possible D gene is TRBD2 (5 bases). Germline V lookup: CDR1 MNHEY, CDR2 SVGAGI. The ends were cut back, 6 bases at V and 3 bases at J, with 12 bases in the middle. The CDR3 length is 13 residues. The CDR3 DNA reads as TGTGCCAGCAGCTCCGACGGGAACTACGAGCAGTACTTC. Encoded protein: CASSSDGNYEQYF.

The chain couples TRBV2 to TRBJ2-1; possibly TRBD1 for D (6 bases). Germline V gene lookup returns CDR1 SNHLY and CDR2 FYNNEI. V lost 4 bases and J 10 bases, leaving 23 bases between the germline ends. This CDR3 has 16 residues. The CDR3 DNA follows: TGTGCCAGCAGTGGCCTGGGGGAGTGGGGGCCCCCGGAGCAGTTCTTC. As protein: CASSGLGEWGPPEQFF. The whole variable domain, remainder taken from reference TRBV2 and TRBJ2-1, is EPEVTQTPSHQVTQMGQEVILRCVPISNHLYFYWYRQILGQKVEFLVSFYNNEISEKSEIFDDQFSVERPDGSNFTLKIRSTKLEDSAMYFCASSGLGEWGPPEQFFGPGTRLTVL.

This chain links TRBV29-1 with TRBJ2-1; no clear D. V gave up 4 bases and J gave up 2 bases, with 9 bases separating them. CDR3 length: 13 residues. Germline V lookup: CDR1 SQVTM, CDR2 ANQGSEA. The CDR3 sequence is CSVVGSPYNEQFF. Written as DNA, the CDR3 is TGCAGCGTTGTAGGGTCCCCCTACAATGAGCAGTTCTTC.

The V and J genes are TRBV13 and TRBJ1-6; D gene unclear. Germline V gives CDR1 PRHDT, CDR2 FYEKMQ (reference sequence). V was clipped by 2 bases and J by 3 bases, with 8 bases between them. The CDR3 has 15 residues. The CDR3 DNA reads TGTGCCAGCAGCTTAACCGGGAACTATAATTCACCCCTCCACTTT. Protein: CASSLTGNYNSPLHF.

V usage is TRBV4-3 and J usage is TRBJ2-3; D may be TRBD1 (6 bases). Germline V gene data show CDR1 as LGHNA and CDR2 as YSLEER. This CDR3 contains 17 residues. V lost 1 base to trimming and J lost 0 bases, with 14 bases between them. CDR3 loop: CASSQVDSEYSTDTQYF. In nucleotides, the CDR3 is TGCGCCAGCAGCCAAGTGGACAGCGAATATAGCACAGATACGCAGTATTTT.

The chain recombines TRBV19 with TRBJ1-5; TRBD1 matches 8 bases. Germline V gives CDR1 LNHDA, CDR2 SQIVND (reference sequence). V trimming: 7 bases; J trimming: 6 bases; junction bases outside the gene matches: 20. The CDR3 sequence is 18 residues long. As DNA, the CDR3 is TGTGCCAGTACCCCCTCCCACCCCGCTTCAGGGGGCGGTCAGCCCCAGCATTTT. This sequence encodes CASTPSHPASGGGQPQHF.

V gene TRBV27 combines with J gene TRBJ2-7, with TRBD2 identical over 8 bases. The germline gives CDR1 MNHEY, CDR2 SMNVEV (reference sequence). V gave up 2 bases and J gave up 6 bases; unmatched junction bases: 6. The CDR3 loop spans 14 amino acids. CDR3 protein: CASSLGTSRGEQYF. In DNA form, the CDR3 reads TGTGCCAGCAGTTTAGGGACTAGTCGAGGCGAGCAGTACTTC.

V usage is TRBV6-5 and J usage is TRBJ1-1, with TRBD1 matching over 12 bases. The germline gives CDR1 MNHEY, CDR2 SVGAGI. Germline trimming cut 5 bases from V and 5 bases from J; bases unmatched to any gene: 6. This CDR3 has 15 residues. The CDR3 coding sequence is TGTGCCAGCAGTGCCGGGACAGGGGGCGGGACTGAAGCTTTCTTT. Protein sequence: CASSAGTGGGTEAFF.

This chain links TRBV28 with TRBJ2-7; 8 bases fit TRBD1. The germline V gene encodes CDR1 MDHEN and CDR2 SYDVKM. The junction had 16 bases not matched to a gene; V was cut back by 7 bases and J by 2 bases. The CDR3 covers 17 residues. The CDR3 is CASIQDRARGSPYEQYF. The CDR3 DNA follows: TGTGCCAGCATCCAGGACAGGGCACGGGGGTCTCCCTACGAGCAGTACTTC.

The chain recombines TRBV27 with TRBJ2-2, with D hard to call. V lost 3 bases and J 6 bases, leaving 11 bases between the germline ends. The CDR3 consists of 14 residues. Germline CDR1 reads MNHEY; CDR2 reads SMNVEV (reference sequence). CDR3 protein: CASSFRLLPGELFF. In nucleotides, the CDR3 is TGTGCCAGCAGTTTTAGACTCCTCCCCGGGGAGCTGTTTTTT.

V usage is TRBV4-3 and J usage is TRBJ1-2; D unclear. This CDR3 region has 14 residues. V lost 0 bases to trimming and J lost 7 bases, with 12 bases between them. The V gene's germline CDR1 is LGHNA and CDR2 YSLEER. The CDR3 DNA follows: TGCGCCAGCAGCCAAGATCGACTGCTATTTGGCTACACCTTC. It is translated as CASSQDRLLFGYTF.

The V gene is TRBV10-3, the J gene TRBJ2-7; D unclear. The V gene's germline CDR1 is ENHRY and CDR2 SYGVKD. The CDR3 contains 12 residues. Deletions cut 2 bases from V and 4 bases from J, with 6 bases between. This CDR3 is CAISEGLYEQYF. The DNA of the CDR3 is TGTGCCATCAGTGAGGGGCTTTACGAGCAGTACTTC.

In nucleotides, the CDR3 is TGTGCCAGCAGCTTTCGGCAGGGGTCAGATACGCAGTATTTT. Its translation: CASSFRQGSDTQYF. The chain employs TRBV9 and TRBJ2-3, with a possible D match to TRBD1 (6 bases). Germline assignment: CDR1 SGDLS and CDR2 YYNGEE. Trimming stripped 4 bases from V and 4 bases from J, with 13 bases between. This CDR3 contains 14 residues.